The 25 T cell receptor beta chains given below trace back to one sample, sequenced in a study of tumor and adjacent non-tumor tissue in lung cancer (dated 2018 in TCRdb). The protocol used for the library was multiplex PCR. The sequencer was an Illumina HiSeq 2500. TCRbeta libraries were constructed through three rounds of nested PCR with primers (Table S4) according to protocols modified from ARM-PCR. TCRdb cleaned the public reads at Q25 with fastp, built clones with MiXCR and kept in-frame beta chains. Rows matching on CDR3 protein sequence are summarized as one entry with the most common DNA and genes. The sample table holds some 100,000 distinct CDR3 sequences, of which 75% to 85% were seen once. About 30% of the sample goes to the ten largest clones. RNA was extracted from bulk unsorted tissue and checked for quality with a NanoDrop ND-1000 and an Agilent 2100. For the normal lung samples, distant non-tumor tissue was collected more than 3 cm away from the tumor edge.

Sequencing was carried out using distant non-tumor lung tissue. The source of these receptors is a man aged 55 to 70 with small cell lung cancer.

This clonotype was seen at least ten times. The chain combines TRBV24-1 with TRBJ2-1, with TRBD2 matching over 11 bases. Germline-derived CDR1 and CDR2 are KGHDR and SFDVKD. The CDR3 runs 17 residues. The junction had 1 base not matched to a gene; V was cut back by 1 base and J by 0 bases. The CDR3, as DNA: TGTGCCACCAGTGATTTTACTAGCGGGAGCTCCTACAATGAGCAGTTCTTC. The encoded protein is CATSDFTSGSSYNEQFF.

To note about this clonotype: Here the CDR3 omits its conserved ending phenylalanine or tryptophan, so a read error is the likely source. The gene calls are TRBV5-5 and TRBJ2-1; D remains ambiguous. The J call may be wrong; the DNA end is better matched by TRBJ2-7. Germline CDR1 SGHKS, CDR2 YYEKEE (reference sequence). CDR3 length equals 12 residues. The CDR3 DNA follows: TGTGCCAGCAGCTTGGCCCTTACGGAGCAGTACCTC. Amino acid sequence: CASSLALTEQYL.

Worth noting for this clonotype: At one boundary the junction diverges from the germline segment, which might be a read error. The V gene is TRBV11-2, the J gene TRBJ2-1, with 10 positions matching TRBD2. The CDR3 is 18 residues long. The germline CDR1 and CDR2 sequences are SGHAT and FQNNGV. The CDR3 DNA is TGTACCAGGGGTTTAGGAGTAGCGGGAGGCTACTACTACAATGAGCAGTTCTTC. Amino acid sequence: CTRGLGVAGGYYYNEQFF.

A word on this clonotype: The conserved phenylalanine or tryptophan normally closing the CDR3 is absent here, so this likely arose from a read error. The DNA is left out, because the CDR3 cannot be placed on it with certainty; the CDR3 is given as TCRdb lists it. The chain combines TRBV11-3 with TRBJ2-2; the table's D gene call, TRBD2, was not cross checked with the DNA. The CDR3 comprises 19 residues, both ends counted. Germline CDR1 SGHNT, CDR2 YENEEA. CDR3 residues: CASSRGDTGLAGRTGELFC.

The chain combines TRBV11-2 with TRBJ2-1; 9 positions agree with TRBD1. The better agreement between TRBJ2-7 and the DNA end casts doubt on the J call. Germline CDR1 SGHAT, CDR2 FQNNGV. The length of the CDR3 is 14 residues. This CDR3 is CASSLQGAYDEQYF. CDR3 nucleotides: TGTGCCAGCAGCCTACAGGGGGCTTACGATGAGCAGTACTTC.

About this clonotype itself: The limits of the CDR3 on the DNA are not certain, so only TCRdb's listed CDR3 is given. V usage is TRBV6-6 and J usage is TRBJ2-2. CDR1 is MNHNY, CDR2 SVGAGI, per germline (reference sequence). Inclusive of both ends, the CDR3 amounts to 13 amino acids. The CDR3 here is CASSSSNTVELFF.

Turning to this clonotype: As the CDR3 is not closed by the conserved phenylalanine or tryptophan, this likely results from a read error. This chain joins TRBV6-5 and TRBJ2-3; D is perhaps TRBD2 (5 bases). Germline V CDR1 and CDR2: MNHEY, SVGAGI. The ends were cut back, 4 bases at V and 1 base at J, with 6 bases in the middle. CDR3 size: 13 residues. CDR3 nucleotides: TGTGCCAGCAGTTTCGGGGGCACAGATACGCAGTATCGT. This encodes CASSFGGTDTQYR.

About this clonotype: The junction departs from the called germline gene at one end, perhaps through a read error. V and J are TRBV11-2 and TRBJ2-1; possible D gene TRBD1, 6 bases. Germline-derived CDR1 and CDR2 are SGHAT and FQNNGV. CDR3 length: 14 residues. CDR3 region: CVSSLEQGNNEQFF. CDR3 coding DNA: TGTGTCAGCAGCTTAGAACAGGGCAACAATGAGCAGTTCTTC.

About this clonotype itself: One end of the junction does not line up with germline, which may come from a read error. The chain's CDR3 is CSSSQGMSEGQFF. CDR3 nucleotides: TGCTCCAGCAGCCAAGGAATGTCAGAGGGGCAGTTCTTC. J is TRBJ2-1 and V is TRBV4-1; a possible D gene is TRBD2 (5 bases). This CDR3 region has 13 residues. The V gene's germline CDR1 is MGHRA and CDR2 YSYEKL.

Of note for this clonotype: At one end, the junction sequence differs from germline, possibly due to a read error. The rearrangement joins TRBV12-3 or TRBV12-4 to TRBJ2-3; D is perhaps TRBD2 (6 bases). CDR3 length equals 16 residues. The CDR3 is CASSSPQGTGGDMQYF. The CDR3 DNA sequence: TGTGCCAGCAGTTCCCCCCAAGGGACTGGTGGAGATATGCAGTATTTT.

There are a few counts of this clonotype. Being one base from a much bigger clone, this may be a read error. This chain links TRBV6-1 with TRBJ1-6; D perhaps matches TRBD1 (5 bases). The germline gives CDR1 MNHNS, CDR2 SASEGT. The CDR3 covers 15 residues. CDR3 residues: CAGSEMGQGGSPLHF. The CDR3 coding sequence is TGTGCCGGCAGTGAGATGGGGCAGGGAGGCTCACCCCTCCACTTT.

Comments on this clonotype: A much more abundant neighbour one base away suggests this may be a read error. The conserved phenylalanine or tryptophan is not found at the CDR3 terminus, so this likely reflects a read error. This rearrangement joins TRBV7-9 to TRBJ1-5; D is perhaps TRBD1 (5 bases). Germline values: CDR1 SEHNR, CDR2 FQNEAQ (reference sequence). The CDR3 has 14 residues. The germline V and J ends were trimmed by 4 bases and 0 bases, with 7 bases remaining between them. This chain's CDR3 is CASSSTVSNQPQHC. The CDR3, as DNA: TGTGCCAGCAGCTCGACAGTTAGCAATCAGCCCCAGCATTGT.

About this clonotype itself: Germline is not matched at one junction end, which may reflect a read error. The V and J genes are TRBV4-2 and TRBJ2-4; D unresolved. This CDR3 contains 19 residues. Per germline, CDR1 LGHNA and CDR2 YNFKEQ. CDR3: CAISQAARSSLTSKNNQYF. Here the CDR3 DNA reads TGTGCCATCAGCCAAGCCGCAAGGTCCTCGCTGACCTCCAAAAACAATCAGTACTTC.

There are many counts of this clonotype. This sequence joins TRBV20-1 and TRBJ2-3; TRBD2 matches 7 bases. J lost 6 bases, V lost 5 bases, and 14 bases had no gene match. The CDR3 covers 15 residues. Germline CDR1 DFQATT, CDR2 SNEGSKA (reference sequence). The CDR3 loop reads CSAWGVGLGRDTQYF. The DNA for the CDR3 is TGCAGTGCTTGGGGTGTAGGACTAGGCAGGGATACGCAGTATTTT.

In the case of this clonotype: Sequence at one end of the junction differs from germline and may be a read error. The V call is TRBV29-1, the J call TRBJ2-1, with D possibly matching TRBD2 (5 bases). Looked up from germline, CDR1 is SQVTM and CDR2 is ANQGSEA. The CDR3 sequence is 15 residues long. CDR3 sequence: CNVELEGNPYNEQFF. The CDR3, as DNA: TGCAACGTTGAATTAGAGGGCAATCCCTACAATGAACAGTTCTTC.

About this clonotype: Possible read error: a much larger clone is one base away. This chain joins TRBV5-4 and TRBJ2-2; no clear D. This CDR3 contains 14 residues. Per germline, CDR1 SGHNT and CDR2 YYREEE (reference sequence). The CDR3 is CVSSFGPDTGELFF. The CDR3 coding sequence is TGTGTCAGTTCGTTCGGGCCGGACACCGGGGAGCTGTTTTTT.

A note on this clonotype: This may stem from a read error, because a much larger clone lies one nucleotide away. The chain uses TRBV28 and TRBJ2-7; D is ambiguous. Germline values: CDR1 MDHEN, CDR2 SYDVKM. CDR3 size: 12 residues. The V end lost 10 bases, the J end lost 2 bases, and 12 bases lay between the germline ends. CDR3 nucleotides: TGTGCCACCCGGTCTAGTCCCTACGAGCAGTACTTC. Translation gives CATRSSPYEQYF.

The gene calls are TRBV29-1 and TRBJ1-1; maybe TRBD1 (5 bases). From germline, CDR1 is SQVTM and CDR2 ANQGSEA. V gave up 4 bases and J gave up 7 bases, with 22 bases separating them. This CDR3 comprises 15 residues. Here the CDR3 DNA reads TGCAGCGTTGTTTTATGGGGCGAGGTATGCGGTGAAGCTTTCTTT. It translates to CSVVLWGEVCGEAFF. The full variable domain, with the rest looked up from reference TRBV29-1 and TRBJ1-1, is SAVISQKPSRDICQRGTSLTIQCQVDSQVTMMFWYRQQPGQSLTLIATANQGSEATYESGFVIDKFPISRPNLTFSTLTVSNMSPEDSSIYLCSVVLWGEVCGEAFFGQGTRLTVV.

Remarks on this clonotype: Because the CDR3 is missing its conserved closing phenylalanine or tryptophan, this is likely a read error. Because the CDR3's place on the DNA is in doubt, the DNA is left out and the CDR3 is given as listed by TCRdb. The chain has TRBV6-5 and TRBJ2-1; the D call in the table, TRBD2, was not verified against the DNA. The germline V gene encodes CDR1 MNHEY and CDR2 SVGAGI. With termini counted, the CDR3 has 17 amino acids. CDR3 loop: CASSYSIWGLADNKQFS.

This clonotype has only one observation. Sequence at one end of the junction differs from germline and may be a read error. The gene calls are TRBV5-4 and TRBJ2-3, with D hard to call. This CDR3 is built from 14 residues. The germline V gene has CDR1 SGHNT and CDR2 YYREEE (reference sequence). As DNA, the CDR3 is TGTACCAGCAGCTTAGTACATAACACAGATACGCAGTATTTT. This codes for CTSSLVHNTDTQYF.

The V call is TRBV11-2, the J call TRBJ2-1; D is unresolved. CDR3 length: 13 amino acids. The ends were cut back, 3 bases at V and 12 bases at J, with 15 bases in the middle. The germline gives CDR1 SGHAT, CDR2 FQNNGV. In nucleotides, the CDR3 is TGTGCCAGCAGCTTTGTTGGTAGCATTGGGCAGTTCTTC. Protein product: CASSFVGSIGQFF.

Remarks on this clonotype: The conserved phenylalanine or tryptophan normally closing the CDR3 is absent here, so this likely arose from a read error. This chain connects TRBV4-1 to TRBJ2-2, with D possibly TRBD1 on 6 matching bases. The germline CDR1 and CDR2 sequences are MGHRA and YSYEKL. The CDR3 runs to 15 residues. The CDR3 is CASSSRGAYTGDLFL. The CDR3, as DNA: TGCGCCAGCAGCAGCAGGGGCGCCTATACCGGGGATCTGTTTTTG.

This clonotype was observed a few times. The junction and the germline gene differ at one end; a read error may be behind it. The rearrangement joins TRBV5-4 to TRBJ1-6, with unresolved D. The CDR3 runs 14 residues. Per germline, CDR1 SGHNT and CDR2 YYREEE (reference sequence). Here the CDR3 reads CVSSPDMGRFPLHF. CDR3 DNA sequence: TGTGTCAGCAGCCCTGACATGGGAAGATTCCCCCTCCACTTT.

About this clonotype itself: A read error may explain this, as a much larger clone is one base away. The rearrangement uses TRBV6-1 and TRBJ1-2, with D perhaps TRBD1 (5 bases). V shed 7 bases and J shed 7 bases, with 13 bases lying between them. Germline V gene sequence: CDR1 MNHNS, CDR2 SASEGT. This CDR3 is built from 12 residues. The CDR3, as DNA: TGTGCCAGCAACAGGCAGGGTGGTGGCTACACCTTC. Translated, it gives CASNRQGGGYTF.

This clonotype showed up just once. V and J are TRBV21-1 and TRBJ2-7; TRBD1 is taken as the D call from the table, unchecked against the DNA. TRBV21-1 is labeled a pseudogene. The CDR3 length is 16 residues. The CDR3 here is CASIRDRPSHDYEQHF. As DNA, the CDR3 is TGTGCCAGCATCAGAGACAGGCCGAGCCACGACTACGAGCAGCACTTC.